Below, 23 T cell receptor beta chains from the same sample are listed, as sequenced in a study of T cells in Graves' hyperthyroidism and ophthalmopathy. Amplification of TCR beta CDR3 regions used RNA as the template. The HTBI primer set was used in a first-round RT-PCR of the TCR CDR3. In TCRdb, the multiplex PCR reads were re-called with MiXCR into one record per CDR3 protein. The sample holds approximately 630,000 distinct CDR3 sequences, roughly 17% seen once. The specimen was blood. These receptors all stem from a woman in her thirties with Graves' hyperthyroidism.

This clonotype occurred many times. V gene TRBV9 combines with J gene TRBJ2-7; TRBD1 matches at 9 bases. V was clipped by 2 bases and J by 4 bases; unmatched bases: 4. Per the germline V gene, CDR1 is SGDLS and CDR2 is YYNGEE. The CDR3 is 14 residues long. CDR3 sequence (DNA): TGTGCCAGCAGCGTCGGACAGGGGAGATACGAGCAGTACTTC. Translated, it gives CASSVGQGRYEQYF.

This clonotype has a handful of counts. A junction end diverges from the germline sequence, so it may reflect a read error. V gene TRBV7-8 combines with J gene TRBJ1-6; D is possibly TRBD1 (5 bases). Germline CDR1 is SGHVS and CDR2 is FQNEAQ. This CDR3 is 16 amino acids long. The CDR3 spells CAGSSTPTGLGSPLHF. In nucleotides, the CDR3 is TGTGCCGGCAGCTCGACCCCCACAGGTTTGGGTTCACCCCTCCACTTT.

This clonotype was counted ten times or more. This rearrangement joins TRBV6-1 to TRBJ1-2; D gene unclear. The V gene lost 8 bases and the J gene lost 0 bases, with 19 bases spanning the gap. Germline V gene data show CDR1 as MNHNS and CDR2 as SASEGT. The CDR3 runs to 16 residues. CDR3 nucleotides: TGTGCCAGCCTCTCGGGAGTACACAGAACTAACTATGGCTACACCTTC. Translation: CASLSGVHRTNYGYTF.

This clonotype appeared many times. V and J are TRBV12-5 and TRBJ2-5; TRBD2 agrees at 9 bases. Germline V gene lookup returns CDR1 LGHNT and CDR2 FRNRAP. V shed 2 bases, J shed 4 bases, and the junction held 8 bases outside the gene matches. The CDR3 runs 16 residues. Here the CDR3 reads CASGLTSGPLTETQYF. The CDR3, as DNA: TGTGCTAGTGGTTTGACTAGCGGGCCCCTCACAGAGACCCAGTACTTC.

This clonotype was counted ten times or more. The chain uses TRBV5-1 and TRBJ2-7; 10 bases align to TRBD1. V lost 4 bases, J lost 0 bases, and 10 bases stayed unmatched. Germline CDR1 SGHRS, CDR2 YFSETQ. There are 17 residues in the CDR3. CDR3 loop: CASSEGQGTLSSYEQYF. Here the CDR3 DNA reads TGCGCCAGCAGCGAGGGACAGGGGACCCTTAGCTCCTACGAGCAGTACTTC. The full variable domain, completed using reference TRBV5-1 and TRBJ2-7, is KAGVTQTPRYLIKTRGQQVTLSCSPISGHRSVSWYQQTPGQGLQFLFEYFSETQRNKGNFPGRFSGRQFSNSRSEMNVSTLELGDSALYLCASSEGQGTLSSYEQYFGPGTRLTVT.

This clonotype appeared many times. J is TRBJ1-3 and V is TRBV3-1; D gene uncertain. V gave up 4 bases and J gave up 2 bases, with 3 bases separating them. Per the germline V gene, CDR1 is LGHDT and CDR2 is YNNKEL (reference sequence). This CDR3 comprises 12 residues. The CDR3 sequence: CASSRTGNTIYF. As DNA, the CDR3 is TGTGCCAGCAGCCGAACTGGAAACACCATATATTTT.

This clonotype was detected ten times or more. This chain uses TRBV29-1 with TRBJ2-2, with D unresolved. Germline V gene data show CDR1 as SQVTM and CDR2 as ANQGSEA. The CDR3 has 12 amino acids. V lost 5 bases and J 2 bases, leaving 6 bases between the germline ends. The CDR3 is CSVSTNTGELFF. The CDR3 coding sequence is TGCAGCGTTTCAACAAACACCGGGGAGCTGTTTTTT.

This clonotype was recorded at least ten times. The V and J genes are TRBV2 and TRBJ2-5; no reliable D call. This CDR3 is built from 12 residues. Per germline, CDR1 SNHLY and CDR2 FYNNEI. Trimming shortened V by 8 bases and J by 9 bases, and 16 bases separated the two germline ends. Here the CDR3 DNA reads TGTGCCAGCCGAGACCACACGCGGCCCCAGTACTTC. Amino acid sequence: CASRDHTRPQYF.

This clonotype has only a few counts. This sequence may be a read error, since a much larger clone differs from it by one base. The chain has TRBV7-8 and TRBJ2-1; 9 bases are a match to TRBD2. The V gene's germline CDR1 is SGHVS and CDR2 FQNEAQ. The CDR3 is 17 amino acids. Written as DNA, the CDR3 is TGTGCCAGCAGCGGACGACTAGCGGATAGCTCCTACAATGAGCAGTCCTTC. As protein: CASSGRLADSSYNEQSF.

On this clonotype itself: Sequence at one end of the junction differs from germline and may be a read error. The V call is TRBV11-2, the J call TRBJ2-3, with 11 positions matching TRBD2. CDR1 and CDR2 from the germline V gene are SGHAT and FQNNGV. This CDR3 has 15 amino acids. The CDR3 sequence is CASSLTSGRADAQYF. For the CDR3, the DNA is TGTGCCAGCAGCCTAACTAGCGGGAGAGCAGATGCGCAGTATTTT.

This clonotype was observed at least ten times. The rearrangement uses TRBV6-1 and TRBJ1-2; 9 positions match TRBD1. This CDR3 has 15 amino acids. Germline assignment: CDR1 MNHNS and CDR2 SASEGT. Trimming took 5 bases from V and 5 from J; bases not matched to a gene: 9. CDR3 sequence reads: CASSTAGTGYYGYTF. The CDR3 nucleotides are TGTGCCAGCAGTACTGCGGGGACAGGGTATTATGGCTACACCTTC.

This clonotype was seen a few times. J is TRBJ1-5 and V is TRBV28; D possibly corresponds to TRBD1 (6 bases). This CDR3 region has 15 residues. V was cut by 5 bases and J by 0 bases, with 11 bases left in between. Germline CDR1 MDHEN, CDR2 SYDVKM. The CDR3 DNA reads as TGTGCCAGCAGTATACAGGGTTATAGCAATCAGCCCCAGCATTTT. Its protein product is CASSIQGYSNQPQHF.

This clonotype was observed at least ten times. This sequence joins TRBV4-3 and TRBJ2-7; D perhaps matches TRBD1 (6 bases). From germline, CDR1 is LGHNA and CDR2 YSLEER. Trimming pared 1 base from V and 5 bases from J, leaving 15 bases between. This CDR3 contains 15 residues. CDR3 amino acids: CASSQVDRRTDEQYF. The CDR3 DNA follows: TGCGCCAGCAGCCAAGTAGACAGGAGGACGGACGAGCAGTACTTC.

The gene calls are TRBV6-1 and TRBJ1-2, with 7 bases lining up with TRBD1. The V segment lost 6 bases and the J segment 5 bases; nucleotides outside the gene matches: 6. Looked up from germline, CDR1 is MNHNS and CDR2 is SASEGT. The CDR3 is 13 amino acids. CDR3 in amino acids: CASRRGQQYGYTF. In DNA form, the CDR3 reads TGTGCCAGCAGACGGGGACAGCAATATGGCTACACCTTC.

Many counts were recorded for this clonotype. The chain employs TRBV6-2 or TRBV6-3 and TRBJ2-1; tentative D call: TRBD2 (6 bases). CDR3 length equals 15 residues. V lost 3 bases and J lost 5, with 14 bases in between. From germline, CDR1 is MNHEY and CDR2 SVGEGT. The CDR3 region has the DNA TGTGCCAGCAGTTATGCGGGACGATTAGACAATGAGCAGTTCTTC. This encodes CASSYAGRLDNEQFF.

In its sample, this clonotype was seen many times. In DNA form, the CDR3 reads TGTGCCAGCTCCCCTAGCGGGATTACTACGCAGTATTTT. Its translation: CASSPSGITTQYF. The V call is TRBV6-2 or TRBV6-3, the J call TRBJ2-3; 9 nucleotides line up with TRBD2. There are 13 residues in the CDR3. Germline assignment: CDR1 MNHEY and CDR2 SVGEGT. With V trimmed by 8 bases and J by 8 bases, 8 bases remained unmatched.

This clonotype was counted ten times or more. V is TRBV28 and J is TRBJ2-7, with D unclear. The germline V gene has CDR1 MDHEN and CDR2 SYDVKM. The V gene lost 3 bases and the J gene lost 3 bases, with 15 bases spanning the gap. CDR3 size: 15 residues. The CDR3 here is CASSLRGASYYEQYF. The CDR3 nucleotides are TGTGCCAGCAGTTTGAGAGGTGCCTCCTACTACGAGCAGTACTTC.

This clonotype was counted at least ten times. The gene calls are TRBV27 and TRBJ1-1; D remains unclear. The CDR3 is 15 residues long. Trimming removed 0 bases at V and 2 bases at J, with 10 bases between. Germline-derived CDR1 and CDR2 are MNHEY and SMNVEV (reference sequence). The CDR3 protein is CASSLSGTDNTEAFF. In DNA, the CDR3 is TGTGCCAGCAGTTTATCAGGTACAGACAACACTGAAGCTTTCTTT.

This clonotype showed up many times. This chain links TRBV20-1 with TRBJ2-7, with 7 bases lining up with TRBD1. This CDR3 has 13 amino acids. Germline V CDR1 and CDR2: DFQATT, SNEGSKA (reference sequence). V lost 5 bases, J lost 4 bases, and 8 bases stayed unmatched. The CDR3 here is CSAGARQGYEQYF. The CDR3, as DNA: TGCAGTGCTGGGGCCCGACAGGGTTACGAGCAGTACTTC.

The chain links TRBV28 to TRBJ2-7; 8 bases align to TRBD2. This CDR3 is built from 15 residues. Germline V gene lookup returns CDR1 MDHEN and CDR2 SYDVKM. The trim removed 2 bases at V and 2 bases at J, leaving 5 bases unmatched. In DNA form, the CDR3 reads TGTGCCAGCAGTTTAGTCCGAGCGGGGGCCTACGAGCAGTACTTC. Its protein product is CASSLVRAGAYEQYF.

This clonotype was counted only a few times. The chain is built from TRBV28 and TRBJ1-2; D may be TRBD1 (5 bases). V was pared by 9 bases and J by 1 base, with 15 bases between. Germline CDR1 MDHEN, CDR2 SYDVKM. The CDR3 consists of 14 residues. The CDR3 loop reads CASRTPGRNYGYTF. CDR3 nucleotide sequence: TGTGCCAGTCGAACCCCGGGGCGTAACTATGGCTACACCTTC.

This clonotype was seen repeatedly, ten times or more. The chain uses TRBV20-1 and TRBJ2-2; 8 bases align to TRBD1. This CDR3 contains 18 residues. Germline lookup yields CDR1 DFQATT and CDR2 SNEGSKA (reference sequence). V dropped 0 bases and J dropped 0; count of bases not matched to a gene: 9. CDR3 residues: CSARDKTGVKANTGELFF. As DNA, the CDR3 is TGCAGTGCTAGAGACAAGACAGGGGTTAAAGCGAACACCGGGGAGCTGTTTTTT.

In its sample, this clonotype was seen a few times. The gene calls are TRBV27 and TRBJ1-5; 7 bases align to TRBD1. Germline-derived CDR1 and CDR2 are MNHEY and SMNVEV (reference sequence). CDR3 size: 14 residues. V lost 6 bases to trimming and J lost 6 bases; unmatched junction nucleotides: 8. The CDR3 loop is CASRRGGAGQPQHF. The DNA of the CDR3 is TGTGCCAGCAGGAGAGGGGGCGCCGGTCAGCCCCAGCATTTT.